This TCR beta chain was identified during a study of graft-versus-host responses after intestinal transplantation. Study-level information: Transplant recipients had multivisceral, liver-intestinal, or isolated intestinal grafts. All recipients were given anti-thymocyte globulin induction, and tacrolimus and steroids were then administered for around three years. General study points: Among recipient marrow samples, GvH clones were found; some appeared first in ileum or blood.

With regard to this clone: Its antigen is currently unknown.

The assay was immunoSEQ multiplex PCR, and TCRdb's table has in-frame clones only and misses some. The profile shows 16,000 or so clones, approximately 83% of them singletons. Processed graft tissue released its intraepithelial and lamina propria lymphocytes. This CDR3 has 15 amino acids. The germline CDR1 and CDR2 sequences are SGHRS and YFSETQ. V gave up 4 bases and J gave up 3 bases, with 16 bases separating them. The receptor was derived from a human patient who received an intestinal transplant, so some T cells may come from the graft donor. Sequenced here: ileum tissue, sampled around 580 days after intestinal transplantation. This sequence joins TRBV5-1 and TRBJ1-1; D ambiguous. The CDR3 nucleotides are TGCGCCAGCAGCCTTGTACCCGGGTTAGACACTGAAGCTTTCTTT. Translating gives CASSLVPGLDTEAFF.